Each of the 10 T cell receptor beta chains below was sequenced from the same sample in a study of cytomegalovirus exposure and HLA in healthy donors. The PCR employed 60 Vbeta primers together with 13 Jbeta primers. Libraries were prepared by immunoSEQ multiplex PCR; TCRdb keeps only in-frame clonotypes and omits some of them. Seen here are about 140,000 clones, roughly three quarters observed once, and the top ten hold 1.6%. The sample consisted of PBMCs. These receptors came from a woman in her 30s in good health and CMV-seronegative.

This clone turned up a few times. This chain uses TRBV7-8 with TRBJ2-1, with 9 bases matching TRBD1. This CDR3 is built from 15 residues. V shed 5 bases, J shed 6 bases, and the junction held 8 bases outside the gene matches. Germline CDR1 and CDR2: SGHVS and FQNEAQ. For the CDR3, the DNA is TGTGCCAGCAGCCTCGGGACAGGGTACGGCAATGAGCAGTTCTTC. Residues: CASSLGTGYGNEQFF.

The chain is built from TRBV9 and TRBJ2-1; 9 bases fit TRBD1. The CDR3 runs to 15 residues. Per germline, CDR1 SGDLS and CDR2 YYNGEE. V was clipped by 3 bases and J by 6 bases; unmatched bases: 7. The CDR3 reads CASSAGQGTFNEQFF. The CDR3 DNA follows: TGTGCCAGCAGCGCAGGACAGGGGACGTTCAATGAGCAGTTCTTC.

V is TRBV19 and J is TRBJ1-6; unclear D gene. This CDR3 is 14 amino acids long. With 3 bases removed from V and 7 bases from J, the gap between germline ends came to 10 bases. Germline CDR1 and CDR2: LNHDA and SQIVND (reference sequence). The CDR3 nucleotides are TGTGCCAGTAGTATCTGGGCCCGAAATTCACCCCTCCACTTT. It encodes CASSIWARNSPLHF. The full variable domain, with the rest looked up from reference TRBV19 and TRBJ1-6, is DGGITQSPKYLFRKEGQNVTLSCEQNLNHDAMYWYRQDPGQGLRLIYYSQIVNDFQKGDIAEGYSVSREKKESFPLTVTSAQKNPTAFYLCASSIWARNSPLHFGNGTRLTVT.

This chain uses TRBV18 with TRBJ2-3, with TRBD2 matching 15 bases. Germline CDR1 is KGHSH and CDR2 is LQKENI. This CDR3 comprises 17 residues. V lost 6 bases and J lost 6; bases outside the gene matches: 10. DNA for the CDR3: TGTGCCAGCTCCCCTGGACTAGCGGGGGGGCCGGCGGATACGCAGTATTTT. It codes for CASSPGLAGGPADTQYF.

The V and J genes are TRBV7-9 and TRBJ1-5; TRBD1 matches at 7 bases. This CDR3 spans 14 amino acids. The ends lost 5 bases at V and 7 bases at J; junction bases unmatched: 8. Germline V gives CDR1 SEHNR, CDR2 FQNEAQ (reference sequence). The CDR3 loop reads CASSRDRVEQPQHF. CDR3 sequence (DNA): TGTGCCAGCAGCCGTGACAGGGTGGAGCAGCCCCAGCATTTT.

The V gene is TRBV4-2, the J gene TRBJ2-1; TRBD2 matches at 11 bases. Germline V CDR1 and CDR2: LGHNA, YNFKEQ. With V trimmed by 7 bases and J by 2 bases, 4 bases remained unmatched. The CDR3 spans 15 residues. CDR3 DNA sequence: TGTGCCAGCAACGAGGGACTAGCGGCCTACAATGAGCAGTTCTTC. Its protein product is CASNEGLAAYNEQFF.

This chain connects TRBV27 to TRBJ2-2; D not resolved. The V gene's germline CDR1 is MNHEY and CDR2 SMNVEV (reference sequence). Trimming stripped 5 bases from V and 6 bases from J, with 7 bases between. This CDR3 spans 12 amino acids. The CDR3 is CASSLYAGELFF. CDR3 nucleotides: TGTGCCAGCAGTCTTTATGCCGGGGAGCTGTTTTTT.

The chain uses TRBV6-4 and TRBJ2-2; tentative D call: TRBD1 (6 bases). Germline V gene lookup returns CDR1 MRHNA and CDR2 SNTAGT. This CDR3 spans 16 amino acids. Trimming removed 2 bases at V and 0 bases at J, with 10 bases between. CDR3 DNA sequence: TGTGCCAGCAGTGACACAGGGCGGACGAACACCGGGGAGCTGTTTTTT. It yields the protein CASSDTGRTNTGELFF.

This clone showed up just once. The V and J genes are TRBV28 and TRBJ2-1, with 9 bases aligning to TRBD2. The germline CDR1 and CDR2 sequences are MDHEN and SYDVKM. Germline trimming cut 8 bases from V and 9 bases from J; bases unmatched to any gene: 20. The CDR3 is 17 amino acids. This CDR3 reads CASPPSGGRAGPGEQFF. In DNA, the CDR3 is TGTGCCAGCCCACCAAGCGGCGGGAGGGCTGGTCCAGGTGAGCAGTTCTTC.

This clone was observed a single time. The rearrangement uses TRBV19 and TRBJ1-4; 11 bases agree with TRBD1. CDR1 and CDR2 from the germline V gene are LNHDA and SQIVND (reference sequence). CDR3 length equals 15 residues. V shed 4 bases, J shed 8 bases, and the junction held 6 bases outside the gene matches. This CDR3 is CASSTGQGAFEKLFF. The CDR3 DNA follows: TGTGCCAGTAGTACCGGACAGGGGGCGTTCGAAAAACTGTTTTTT. The variable domain in full, with the rest retrieved from reference TRBV19 and TRBJ1-4, is DGGITQSPKYLFRKEGQNVTLSCEQNLNHDAMYWYRQDPGQGLRLIYYSQIVNDFQKGDIAEGYSVSREKKESFPLTVTSAQKNPTAFYLCASSTGQGAFEKLFFGSGTQLSVL.